A single sample gave rise to the 27 T cell receptor beta chains below, sequenced in a study of post-analysis software for immune sequencing data. Overall study results and limits: Compared with controls, patients had more of five TRBV segments, including TRBV5-6, TRBV5-1 and TRBV20-1.

These TCRs' antigens remain unknown. Every TCR beta cDNA library bore unique molecular identifiers. In TCRdb, the PCR reads were re-called with MiXCR into one record per CDR3 protein. Counted here are approximately 690,000 distinct CDR3 sequences, approximately 60% occurring once; the ten biggest clones make up 10% to 12%. The specimen sequenced was blood. The receptors were sampled from a girl aged 2-10 years with multiple sclerosis.

The J gene is TRBJ1-4, the V gene TRBV7-6; no firm D call. Trimming took off 1 base at V and 3 bases at J, with 3 bases between the two ends. The V gene's germline CDR1 is SGHVS and CDR2 FNYEAQ. This CDR3 has 13 residues. For the CDR3, the DNA is TGTGCCAGCAGCTTAGGCCCTAATGAAAAACTGTTTTTT. This sequence encodes CASSLGPNEKLFF.

The V call is TRBV7-2, the J call TRBJ2-4; possibly TRBD2 for D (6 bases). The ends were cut back, 1 base at V and 0 bases at J, with 13 bases in the middle. This CDR3 has 17 residues. Germline lookup yields CDR1 SGHTA and CDR2 FQGNSA. The DNA for the CDR3 is TGTGCCAGCAGCTTAGATGGGAGGTTGCTAGCCAAAAACATTCAGTACTTC. This sequence encodes CASSLDGRLLAKNIQYF.

The rearrangement links TRBV6-5 to TRBJ1-1, with 7 bases matching TRBD1. CDR3 length: 16 residues. Trimming took 7 bases from V and 4 from J; bases not matched to a gene: 15. Germline V gene lookup returns CDR1 MNHEY and CDR2 SVGAGI. The CDR3 DNA sequence: TGTGCCAGCAACTCCGGACAGGCAGGGGGGGCCACTGAAGCTTTCTTT. Its translation is CASNSGQAGGATEAFF.

The chain couples TRBV18 to TRBJ2-4; D is undetermined. The J call could be wrong; TRBJ2-5 is a better fit for the DNA end. Germline V gene sequence: CDR1 KGHSH, CDR2 LQKENI. The CDR3 is 15 residues long. The CDR3: CASSPVKKDKETQYF. CDR3 in DNA: TGTGCCAGCTCACCAGTTAAGAAAGACAAAGAGACCCAGTACTTC.

This clonotype was observed a handful of times. The rearrangement links TRBV4-3 to TRBJ2-2; TRBD1 aligns across 7 bases. CDR1 and CDR2 from the germline V gene are LGHNA and YSLEER. Trimming cost V 0 bases and J 13 bases; bases outside gene matches: 8. This CDR3 region has 14 residues. The CDR3 here is CASSQDRRRGRLFF. The CDR3 DNA sequence: TGCGCCAGCAGCCAAGATAGGCGCAGGGGGAGGCTGTTTTTT.

This clonotype was counted between two and nine times. This rearrangement joins TRBV7-2 to TRBJ2-1; 9 nucleotides align to TRBD2. V shed 1 base and J 4 bases; nucleotides not matched to a gene: 5. Germline-derived CDR1 and CDR2 are SGHTA and FQGNSA. The CDR3 length is 16 residues. The CDR3 DNA follows: TGTGCCAGCAGCTTAGTCGCGGGAGGGGGATACAATGAGCAGTTCTTC. Translation: CASSLVAGGGYNEQFF.

The J gene is TRBJ2-1, the V gene TRBV12-3 or TRBV12-4; D not resolved. CDR3 length: 15 amino acids. Trimming cost V 2 bases and J 3 bases, with 11 bases left between them. The CDR3 coding sequence is TGTGCCAGCAGTTTACTCTCAGGAGTCTACAATGAGCAGTTCTTC. Amino acids: CASSLLSGVYNEQFF.

The gene calls are TRBV27 and TRBJ2-1, with TRBD1 matching 9 bases. Trimming removed 5 bases from V and 7 bases from J; junction bases left unmatched: 9. The CDR3 loop spans 15 amino acids. Germline V gene sequence: CDR1 MNHEY, CDR2 SMNVEV (reference sequence). The CDR3 nucleotides are TGTGCCAGCAGTATGGGACAGGGTCCCGGGAATGAGCAGTTCTTC. Translation: CASSMGQGPGNEQFF.

This clonotype was counted between two and nine times. The chain uses TRBV12-3 or TRBV12-4 and TRBJ1-2, with D perhaps matching TRBD1 (6 bases). The CDR3 sequence is 13 residues long. Trimming shortened V by 6 bases and J by 6 bases, and 14 bases separated the two germline ends. CDR3 in amino acids: CASRGVQGNGYTF. CDR3 nucleotide sequence: TGTGCCAGCAGGGGGGTGCAGGGGAATGGCTACACCTTC.

CDR3 nucleotide sequence: TGTGCCAGCAGCGTCGGGACAGCCTCCTTCTATGGCTACACCTTC. Amino acids: CASSVGTASFYGYTF. The chain joins TRBV11-2 to TRBJ1-2; 7 bases are shared with TRBD1. CDR1 SGHAT and CDR2 FQNNGV come from the germline V gene. CDR3 length equals 15 residues. V was pared by 5 bases and J by 4 bases, with 10 bases of the junction left unmatched.

The V gene is TRBV27, the J gene TRBJ2-3; 8 positions agree with TRBD2. This CDR3 has 15 residues. The J segment lost 1 base and the V segment lost 3 bases, leaving 3 bases of the junction unmatched. The germline V gene encodes CDR1 MNHEY and CDR2 SMNVEV (reference sequence). The CDR3 reads CASSFRGGRTDTQYF. The CDR3 nucleotides read TGTGCCAGCAGTTTTCGGGGGGGTCGCACAGATACGCAGTATTTT.

The V gene is TRBV12-3 or TRBV12-4, the J gene TRBJ1-2, with a weak D call TRBD1 (6 bases). The V and J ends lost 1 base and 2 bases respectively, with 17 bases between them. CDR3 length: 17 amino acids. The CDR3, as DNA: TGTGCCAGCAGTTTAGTTCGCGGGGGCATGGAGAACTATGGCTACACCTTC. Protein sequence: CASSLVRGGMENYGYTF.

The gene calls are TRBV13 and TRBJ1-6; TRBD1 aligns across 11 bases. Germline V gene lookup returns CDR1 PRHDT and CDR2 FYEKMQ (reference sequence). Trimming removed 5 bases from V and 11 bases from J; junction bases left unmatched: 17. This CDR3 comprises 18 residues. This CDR3 reads CASSPVSRGTGGQAPLHF. The CDR3 DNA is TGTGCCAGCAGCCCCGTAAGCCGCGGGACAGGGGGTCAGGCACCCCTCCACTTT.

The CDR3 sequence is CASTQGGDYGYTF. CDR3 DNA: TGTGCCAGCACCCAAGGGGGGGACTATGGCTACACCTTC. This chain joins TRBV7-9 and TRBJ1-2; weak D call: TRBD1 (6 bases). The germline CDR1 and CDR2 sequences are SEHNR and FQNEAQ (reference sequence). V was cut by 7 bases and J by 3 bases, with 12 bases left in between. The CDR3 totals 13 residues.

The gene calls are TRBV27 and TRBJ2-7; D may match TRBD1 or TRBD2 (5 bases each). Germline loops: CDR1 MNHEY, CDR2 SMNVEV (reference sequence). V gave up 4 bases and J gave up 2 bases, with 12 bases separating them. This CDR3 has 14 amino acids. The CDR3 here is CASSSRDPTYEQYF. The DNA for the CDR3 is TGTGCCAGCAGTTCCCGGGACCCAACCTACGAGCAGTACTTC.

This clonotype came up a few times. The gene calls are TRBV5-1 and TRBJ2-7; D may be TRBD1 (7 bases). Germline V gene sequence: CDR1 SGHRS, CDR2 YFSETQ. This CDR3 has 14 amino acids. The ends were cut back, 4 bases at V and 3 bases at J, with 14 bases in the middle. The CDR3 protein is CASSAGTDSYEQYF. CDR3 DNA sequence: TGCGCCAGCAGCGCGGGGACAGACAGCTACGAGCAGTACTTC.

This clonotype was observed a handful of times. V is TRBV11-2 and J is TRBJ2-3; 9 bases line up with TRBD1. The CDR3 is made up of 14 amino acids. The trim removed 7 bases at V and 5 bases at J, leaving 7 bases unmatched. Germline assignment: CDR1 SGHAT and CDR2 FQNNGV. The CDR3 reads CASTRDRAEDTQYF. The CDR3 coding sequence is TGTGCCAGCACCAGGGACAGGGCCGAAGATACGCAGTATTTT. The entire variable domain, with the rest obtained from reference TRBV11-2 and TRBJ2-3, is as follows: EAGVAQSPRYKIIEKRQSVAFWCNPISGHATLYWYQQILGQGPKLLIQFQNNGVVDDSQLPKDRFSAERLKGVDSTLKIQPAKLEDSAVYLCASTRDRAEDTQYFGPGTRLTVL.

This chain links TRBV29-1 with TRBJ2-3, with TRBD1 as a possible D gene (6 bases). Trimming took 4 bases from V and 3 from J, leaving 14 bases between them. CDR3 length equals 14 residues. CDR1 and CDR2 from the germline V gene are SQVTM and ANQGSEA. CDR3 in amino acids: CSVGAGDGTDTQYF. The DNA of the CDR3 is TGCAGCGTTGGGGCAGGGGACGGGACAGATACGCAGTATTTT.

The chain combines TRBV6-1 with TRBJ2-3, with 11 bases that match TRBD2. The CDR3 totals 16 residues. Germline V gene lookup returns CDR1 MNHNS and CDR2 SASEGT. The ends lost 1 base at V and 5 bases at J; junction bases unmatched: 5. In nucleotides, the CDR3 is TGTGCCAGCAGTGAAGGACTAGCGGGATTTATAGATACGCAGTATTTT. It codes for CASSEGLAGFIDTQYF.

The J gene is TRBJ1-6, the V gene TRBV20-1, with TRBD1 matching over 10 bases. V lost 6 bases, J lost 8 bases, and 7 bases stayed unmatched. The CDR3 extends over 14 amino acids. CDR1 DFQATT and CDR2 SNEGSKA come from the germline V gene (reference sequence). The CDR3 DNA follows: TGCAGTGCCGCGACAGGGGGCTCTTATTCACCCCTCCACTTT. Its protein is CSAATGGSYSPLHF.

The rearrangement links TRBV4-1 to TRBJ1-1; 8 bases are shared with TRBD1. V gave up 6 bases and J gave up 4 bases; unmatched junction bases: 4. Per germline, CDR1 MGHRA and CDR2 YSYEKL. The CDR3 has 13 residues. The CDR3 loop is CASRPTGGTEAFF. The CDR3 DNA reads TGCGCCAGCAGACCAACAGGGGGCACTGAAGCTTTCTTT.

This clonotype was picked up one time. The chain has TRBV12-3 or TRBV12-4 and TRBJ2-7, with 7 bases matching TRBD1. This CDR3 contains 12 residues. Germline trimming cut 1 base from V and 9 bases from J; bases unmatched to any gene: 3. CDR3 residues: CASSLDRGMQYF. CDR3 DNA: TGTGCCAGCAGTTTAGACAGGGGAATGCAGTACTTC.

V usage is TRBV20-1 and J usage is TRBJ2-2, with a tentative D call TRBD1 (5 bases). The CDR3 totals 16 residues. The germline V gene encodes CDR1 DFQATT and CDR2 SNEGSKA (reference sequence). V was trimmed by 3 bases and J by 1 base, leaving 15 bases between them. CDR3 coding DNA: TGCAGTGCTAGGTCTTCCGGGCAGGGGAACACCGGGGAGCTGTTTTTT. This translates into CSARSSGQGNTGELFF.

This clonotype was seen a few times. This chain uses TRBV7-9 with TRBJ2-4; D unclear. The tail of the sequence fits TRBJ2-7 better, so the J call may be wrong. The CDR3 length is 14 residues. Germline CDR1 is SEHNR and CDR2 is FQNEAQ (reference sequence). The DNA for the CDR3 is TGTGCCAGCAGCCCCGACACGAAACCCTACGAGCAGTACTTC. Amino acids: CASSPDTKPYEQYF.

This clonotype occurred many times. The V and J genes are TRBV6-4 and TRBJ2-1; TRBD2 aligns across 14 bases. V trimming: 3 bases; J trimming: 5 bases; junction bases outside the gene matches: 0. The CDR3 covers 15 residues. Germline lookup yields CDR1 MRHNA and CDR2 SNTAGT. The DNA of the CDR3 is TGTGCCAGCAGTGAGGGACTAGCGGGAGACAATGAGCAGTTCTTC. Amino acids: CASSEGLAGDNEQFF.

The V call is TRBV6-5, the J call TRBJ2-1; TRBD2 matches at 9 bases. V lost 6 bases to trimming and J lost 3 bases; unmatched junction nucleotides: 6. Germline values: CDR1 MNHEY, CDR2 SVGAGI. The CDR3 spans 15 residues. The CDR3 is CASRAWREGYNEQFF. CDR3 bases: TGTGCCAGCAGAGCCTGGCGGGAGGGCTACAATGAGCAGTTCTTC.

V and J are TRBV10-3 and TRBJ2-1; 9 bases agree with TRBD2. V was clipped by 6 bases and J by 8 bases; unmatched bases: 11. There are 15 residues in the CDR3. The germline V gene has CDR1 ENHRY and CDR2 SYGVKD. In DNA, the CDR3 is TGTGCCATCAGAGACGGGACTAGCCGCGTAGATGAGCAGTTCTTC. Translated: CAIRDGTSRVDEQFF.